This T cell receptor (beta chain) was identified during a study of T cells in Graves' hyperthyroidism and ophthalmopathy. RNA transcripts gave rise to amplified TCR beta CDR3 regions. A first-round RT-PCR of the TCR CDR3 used the HTBI primer set. TCRdb analysed the multiplex PCR reads with MiXCR anew, one entry per CDR3 protein. The sample lists around 520,000 distinct CDR3 sequences, around 24% occurring once. This clonotype was detected many times. CDR3 length: 14 amino acids. Germline-derived CDR1 and CDR2 are MNHEY and SVGAGI. V trimming: 4 bases; J trimming: 3 bases; junction bases outside the gene matches: 6.

The sequencing input was blood. This chain uses TRBV6-5 with TRBJ2-7; 7 bases map to TRBD1. This TCR was recovered from a woman in her 30s with Graves' ophthalmopathy. The DNA of the CDR3 is TGTGCCAGCAGTTTGACAGGGTCGTACTACGAGCAGTACTTC. Residues: CASSLTGSYYEQYF.